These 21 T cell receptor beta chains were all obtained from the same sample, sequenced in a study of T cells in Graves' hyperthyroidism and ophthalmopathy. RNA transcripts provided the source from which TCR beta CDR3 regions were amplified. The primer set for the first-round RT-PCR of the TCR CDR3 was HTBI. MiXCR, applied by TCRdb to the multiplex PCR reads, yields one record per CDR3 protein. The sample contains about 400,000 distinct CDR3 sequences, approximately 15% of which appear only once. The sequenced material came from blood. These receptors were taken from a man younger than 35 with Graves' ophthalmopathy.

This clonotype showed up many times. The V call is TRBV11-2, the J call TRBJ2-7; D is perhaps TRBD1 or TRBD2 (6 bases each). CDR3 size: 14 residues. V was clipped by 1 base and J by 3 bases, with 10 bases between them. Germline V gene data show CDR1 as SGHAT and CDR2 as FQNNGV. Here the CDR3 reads CASSLAGGVYEQYF. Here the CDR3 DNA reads TGTGCCAGCAGCTTAGCCGGGGGCGTCTACGAGCAGTACTTC.

CDR3 amino acids: CASSLDSGKQYF. As DNA, the CDR3 is TGCGCCAGCAGCTTAGATAGCGGGAAGCAGTACTTC. The chain joins TRBV5-1 to TRBJ2-7; 8 bases are shared with TRBD2. CDR1 and CDR2 (germline): SGHRS, YFSETQ. V dropped 2 bases and J dropped 8; count of bases not matched to a gene: 3. The CDR3 runs 12 residues.

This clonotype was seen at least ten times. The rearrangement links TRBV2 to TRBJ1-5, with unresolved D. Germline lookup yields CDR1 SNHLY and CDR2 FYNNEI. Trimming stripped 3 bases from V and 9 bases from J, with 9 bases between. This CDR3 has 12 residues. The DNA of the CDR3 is TGTGCCAGCAGTGACCCCTTGGGGCCCCAGCATTTT. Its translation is CASSDPLGPQHF.

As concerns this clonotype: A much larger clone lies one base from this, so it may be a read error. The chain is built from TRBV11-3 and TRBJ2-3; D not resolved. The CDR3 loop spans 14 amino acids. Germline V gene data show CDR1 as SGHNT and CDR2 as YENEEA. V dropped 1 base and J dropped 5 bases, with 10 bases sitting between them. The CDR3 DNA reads TGTGCCAGCAGCTTAGGAGGCGGCGTAGATACGCAGTATTTT. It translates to CASSLGGGVDTQYF.

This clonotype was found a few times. The CDR3 DNA sequence: TGTGCCGTAGGGACTAGCGTTGCCTACGAGCAGTACTTC. It specifies CAVGTSVAYEQYF. The J gene is TRBJ2-7, the V gene TRBV10-3; 10 positions match TRBD2. The V and J ends lost 11 bases and 2 bases, in that order; junction bases with no gene match: 6. The germline V gene has CDR1 ENHRY and CDR2 SYGVKD. The CDR3 sequence is 13 residues long.

As DNA, the CDR3 is TGCAGTGCCCCGGGACTAGCGGGATTTTACGAGCAGTACTTC. Its translation is CSAPGLAGFYEQYF. This rearrangement joins TRBV20-1 to TRBJ2-7; 13 bases line up with TRBD2. Germline-derived CDR1 and CDR2 are DFQATT and SNEGSKA (reference sequence). The V segment lost 6 bases and the J segment 4 bases; nucleotides outside the gene matches: 6. This CDR3 has 14 residues.

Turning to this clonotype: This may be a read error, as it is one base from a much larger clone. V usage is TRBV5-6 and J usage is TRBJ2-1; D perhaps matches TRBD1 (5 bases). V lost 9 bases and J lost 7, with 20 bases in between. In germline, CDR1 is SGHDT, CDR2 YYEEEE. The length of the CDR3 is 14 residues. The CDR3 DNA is TGTGCCATGAATAGGGGCTCCGGTTCAAATGAGCAGTTCTTC. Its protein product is CAMNRGSGSNEQFF.

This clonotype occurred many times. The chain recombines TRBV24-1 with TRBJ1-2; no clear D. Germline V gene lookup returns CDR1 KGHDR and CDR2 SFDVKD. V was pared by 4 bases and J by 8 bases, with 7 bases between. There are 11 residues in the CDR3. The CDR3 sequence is CATSEGRGYTF. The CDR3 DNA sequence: TGTGCCACCAGTGAGGGTCGCGGCTACACCTTC.

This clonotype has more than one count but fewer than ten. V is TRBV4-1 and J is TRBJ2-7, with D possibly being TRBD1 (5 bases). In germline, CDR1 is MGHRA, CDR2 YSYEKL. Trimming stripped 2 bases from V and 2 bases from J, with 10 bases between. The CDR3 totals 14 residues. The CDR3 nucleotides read TGCGCCAGCAGCCAAAGGGGATCAACCTACGAGCAGTACTTC. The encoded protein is CASSQRGSTYEQYF.

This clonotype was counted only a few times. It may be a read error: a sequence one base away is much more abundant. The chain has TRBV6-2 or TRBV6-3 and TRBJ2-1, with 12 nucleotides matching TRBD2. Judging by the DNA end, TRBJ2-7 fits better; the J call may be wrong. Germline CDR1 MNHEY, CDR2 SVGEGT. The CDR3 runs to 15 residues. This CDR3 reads CASSPRLAGVDEQYF. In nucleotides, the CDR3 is TGTGCCAGCAGCCCTCGACTAGCGGGGGTGGATGAGCAGTACTTC.

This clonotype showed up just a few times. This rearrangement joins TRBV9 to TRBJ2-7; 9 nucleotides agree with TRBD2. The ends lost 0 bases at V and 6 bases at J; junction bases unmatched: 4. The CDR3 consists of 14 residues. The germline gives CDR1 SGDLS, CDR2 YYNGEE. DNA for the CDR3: TGTGCCAGCAGCGTAGCATTAGCGGGAGTCGAGCAGTACTTC. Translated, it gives CASSVALAGVEQYF.

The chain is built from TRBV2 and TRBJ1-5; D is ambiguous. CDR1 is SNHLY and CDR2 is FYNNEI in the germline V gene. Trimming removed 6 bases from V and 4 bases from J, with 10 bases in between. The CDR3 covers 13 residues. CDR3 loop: CASRIKGNQPQHF. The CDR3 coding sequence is TGTGCCAGCAGGATTAAGGGAAATCAGCCCCAGCATTTT.

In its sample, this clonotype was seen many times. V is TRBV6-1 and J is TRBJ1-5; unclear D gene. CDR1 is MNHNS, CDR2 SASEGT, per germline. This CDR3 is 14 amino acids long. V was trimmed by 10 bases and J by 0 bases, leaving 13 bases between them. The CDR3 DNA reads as TGTGCCACCCAACTCTTGGATAGCAATCAGCCCCAGCATTTT. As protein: CATQLLDSNQPQHF.

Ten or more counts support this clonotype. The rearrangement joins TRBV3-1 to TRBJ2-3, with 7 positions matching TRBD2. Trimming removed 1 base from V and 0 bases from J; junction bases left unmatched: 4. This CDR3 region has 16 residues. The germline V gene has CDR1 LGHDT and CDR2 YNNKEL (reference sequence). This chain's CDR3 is CASSQGGSGSTDTQYF. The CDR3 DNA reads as TGTGCCAGCAGCCAAGGTGGTAGCGGGAGCACAGATACGCAGTATTTT.

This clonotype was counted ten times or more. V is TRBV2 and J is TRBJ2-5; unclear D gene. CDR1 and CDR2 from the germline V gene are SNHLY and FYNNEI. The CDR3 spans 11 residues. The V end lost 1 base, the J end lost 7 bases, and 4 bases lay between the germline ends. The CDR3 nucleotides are TGTGCCAGCAGTGAAGTGGTGACCCAGTACTTC. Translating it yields CASSEVVTQYF. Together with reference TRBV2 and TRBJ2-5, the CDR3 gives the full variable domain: EPEVTQTPSHQVTQMGQEVILRCVPISNHLYFYWYRQILGQKVEFLVSFYNNEISEKSEIFDDQFSVERPDGSNFTLKIRSTKLEDSAMYFCASSEVVTQYFGPGTRLLVL.

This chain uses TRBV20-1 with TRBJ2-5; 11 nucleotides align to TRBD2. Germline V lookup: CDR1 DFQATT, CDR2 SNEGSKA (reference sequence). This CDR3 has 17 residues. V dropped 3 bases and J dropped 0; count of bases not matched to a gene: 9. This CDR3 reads CSASPPTTSGDQETQYF. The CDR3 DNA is TGCAGTGCTAGTCCCCCAACGACTAGCGGGGACCAAGAGACCCAGTACTTC.

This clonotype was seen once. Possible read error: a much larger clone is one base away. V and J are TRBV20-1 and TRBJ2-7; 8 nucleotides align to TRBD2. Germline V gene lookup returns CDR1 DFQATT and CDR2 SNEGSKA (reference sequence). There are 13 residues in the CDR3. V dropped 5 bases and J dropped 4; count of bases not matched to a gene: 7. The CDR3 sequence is CSAATSGKYEQYF. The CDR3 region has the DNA TGCAGTGCTGCTACTAGCGGAAAATACGAGCAGTACTTC.

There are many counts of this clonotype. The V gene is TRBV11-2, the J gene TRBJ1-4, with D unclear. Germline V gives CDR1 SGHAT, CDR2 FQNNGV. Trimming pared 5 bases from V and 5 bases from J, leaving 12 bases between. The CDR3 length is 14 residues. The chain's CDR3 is CASSPKRTNEKLFF. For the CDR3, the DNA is TGTGCCAGCAGCCCCAAGCGCACCAATGAAAAACTGTTTTTT.

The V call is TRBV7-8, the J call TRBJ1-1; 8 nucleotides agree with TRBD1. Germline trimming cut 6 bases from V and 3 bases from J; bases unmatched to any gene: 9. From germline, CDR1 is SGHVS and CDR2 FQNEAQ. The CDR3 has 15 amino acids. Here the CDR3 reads CASSRQGRVDTEAFF. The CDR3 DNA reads TGTGCCAGCAGTAGACAGGGGAGGGTGGACACTGAAGCTTTCTTT.

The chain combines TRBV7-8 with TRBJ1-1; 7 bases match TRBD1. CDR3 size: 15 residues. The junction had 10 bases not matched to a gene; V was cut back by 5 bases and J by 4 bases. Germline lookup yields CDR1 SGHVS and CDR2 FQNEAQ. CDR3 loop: CASSPSGQGGTEAFF. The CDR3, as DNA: TGTGCCAGCAGCCCCTCGGGGCAGGGGGGCACTGAAGCTTTCTTT.

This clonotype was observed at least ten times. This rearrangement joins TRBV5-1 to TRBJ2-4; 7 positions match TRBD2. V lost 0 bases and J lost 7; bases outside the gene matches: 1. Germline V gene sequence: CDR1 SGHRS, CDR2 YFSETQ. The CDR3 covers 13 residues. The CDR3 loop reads CASSLGGSNIQYF. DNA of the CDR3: TGCGCCAGCAGCTTGGGCGGGAGCAACATTCAGTACTTC.